This passage covers 9 T cell receptor beta chains from one sample sequenced in a study of shared clonotypes between healthy human individuals. Clones were sequenced by immunoSEQ multiplex PCR, and TCRdb holds only the in-frame ones, with some missing. The sample has over 2 million clones, over 85% seen once. Sequencing was carried out using naive CD4+ T cells sorted from blood. The subset is: CD45RA+ positively selected. The receptors come from a young man in good health.

The chain links TRBV11-2 to TRBJ1-6; TRBD1 aligns across 7 bases. CDR3 size: 16 residues. The germline gives CDR1 SGHAT, CDR2 FQNNGV. V lost 1 base, J lost 6 bases, and 6 bases stayed unmatched. CDR3 DNA sequence: TGTGCCAGCAGCTTAGGTTACAGGGGACCTAATTCACCCCTCCACTTT. Translation gives CASSLGYRGPNSPLHF. The whole variable domain, filled in from reference TRBV11-2 and TRBJ1-6, reads EAGVAQSPRYKIIEKRQSVAFWCNPISGHATLYWYQQILGQGPKLLIQFQNNGVVDDSQLPKDRFSAERLKGVDSTLKIQPAKLEDSAVYLCASSLGYRGPNSPLHFGNGTRLTVT.

The chain employs TRBV18 and TRBJ1-2; D unclear. This CDR3 spans 14 amino acids. V lost 3 bases to trimming and J lost 14 bases, with 22 bases between them. CDR1 is KGHSH, CDR2 LQKENI, per germline. CDR3 loop: CASSPKGELSARTF. The CDR3 nucleotides read TGTGCCAGCTCACCCAAAGGAGAATTATCGGCGCGGACCTTC.

This clone was picked up one time. The rearrangement joins TRBV5-6 to TRBJ2-2, with D hard to call. Looked up from germline, CDR1 is SGHDT and CDR2 is YYEEEE. CDR3 length: 17 amino acids. V was clipped by 2 bases and J by 2 bases, with 16 bases between them. CDR3 sequence (DNA): TGTGCCAGCAGCTTCCTAAAGACGAGGACCAACACCGGGGAGCTGTTTTTT. It codes for CASSFLKTRTNTGELFF.

The chain carries TRBV7-8 and TRBJ2-7, with 7 nucleotides matching TRBD1. Germline CDR1 and CDR2: SGHVS and FQNEAQ. V shed 3 bases and J 3 bases; nucleotides not matched to a gene: 11. The CDR3 extends over 16 amino acids. CDR3 loop: CASSLPYVGGVYEQYF. The CDR3 DNA reads TGTGCCAGCAGCTTGCCCTACGTAGGGGGCGTCTACGAGCAGTACTTC.

The J gene is TRBJ2-3, the V gene TRBV5-1, with 14 bases that match TRBD2. Per germline, CDR1 SGHRS and CDR2 YFSETQ. The CDR3 covers 17 residues. The junction had 7 bases not matched to a gene; V was cut back by 3 bases and J by 4 bases. CDR3 nucleotide sequence: TGCGCCAGCAGCTCCGGACTAGCGGGAGGAATTGCAGATACGCAGTATTTT. It is translated as CASSSGLAGGIADTQYF.

CDR3 loop: CASSQGLAANYEQYF. CDR3 nucleotides: TGCGCCAGCAGCCAAGGGCTGGCCGCCAACTACGAGCAGTACTTC. The rearrangement links TRBV4-1 to TRBJ2-7; D remains ambiguous. Germline V CDR1 and CDR2: MGHRA, YSYEKL. Trimming cost V 1 base and J 3 bases, with 13 bases left between them. The CDR3 is made up of 15 amino acids.

As for this clone: Other nucleotide sequences in the sample specify the same CDR3. The chain is built from TRBV9 and TRBJ1-1, with D unresolved. Germline values: CDR1 SGDLS, CDR2 YYNGEE. V was shortened by 0 bases and J by 3 bases, with 6 bases between the two germline ends. The CDR3 spans 13 residues. CDR3 nucleotide sequence: TGTGCCAGCAGCGTAGAGGGTTACACTGAAGCTTTCTTT. Its translation: CASSVEGYTEAFF.

This chain uses TRBV7-9 with TRBJ2-3, with D maybe TRBD1 (5 bases). Germline-derived CDR1 and CDR2 are SEHNR and FQNEAQ (reference sequence). Trimming removed 1 base from V and 2 bases from J, with 7 bases in between. CDR3 length: 14 residues. CDR3 protein: CASSLVGHTDTQYF. CDR3 in DNA: TGTGCCAGCAGCTTAGTGGGGCACACAGATACGCAGTATTTT.

V is TRBV30 and J is TRBJ2-2; D is unclear. Germline V gene data show CDR1 as GTSNPN and CDR2 as SVGIG (reference sequence). CDR3 length equals 13 residues. The V end lost 8 bases, the J end lost 4 bases, and 14 bases lay between the germline ends. CDR3 region: CALNGLTTGELFF. The CDR3 nucleotides read TGTGCCCTGAACGGGTTGACCACCGGGGAGCTGTTTTTT. The full variable domain, with the rest looked up from reference TRBV30 and TRBJ2-2, is SQTIHQWPATLVQPVGSPLSLECTVEGTSNPNLYWYRQAAGRGLQLLFYSVGIGQISSEVPQNLSASRPQDRQFILSSKKLLLSDSGFYLCALNGLTTGELFFGEGSRLTVL.